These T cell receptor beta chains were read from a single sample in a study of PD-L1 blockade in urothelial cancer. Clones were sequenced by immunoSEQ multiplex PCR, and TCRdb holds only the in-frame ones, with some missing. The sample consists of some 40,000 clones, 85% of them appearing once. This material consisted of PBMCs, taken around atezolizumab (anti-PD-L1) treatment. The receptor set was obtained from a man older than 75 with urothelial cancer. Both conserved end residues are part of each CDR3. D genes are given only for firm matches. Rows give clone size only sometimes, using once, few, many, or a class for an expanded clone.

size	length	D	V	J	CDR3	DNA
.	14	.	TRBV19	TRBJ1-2	CASSKGRENYGYTF	TGTGCCAGTAGTAAGGGGCGGGAAAACTATGGCTACACCTTC
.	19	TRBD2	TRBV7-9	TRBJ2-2	CASNEVAGGTLSSTGELFF	TGTGCCAGCAATGAGGTAGCGGGAGGGACTCTGTCGAGCACCGGGGAGCTGTTTTTT
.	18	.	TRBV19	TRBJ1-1	CASRNRGTAINPRPEAFF	TGTGCCAGTAGGAACCGGGGAACAGCAATAAATCCGCGGCCTGAAGCTTTCTTT
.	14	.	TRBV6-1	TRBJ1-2	CASKGGGRTHGYTF	TGTGCCAGCAAAGGGGGGGGGCGCACTCATGGCTACACCTTC
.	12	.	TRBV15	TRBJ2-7	CATSRDSGEQYF	TGTGCCACCAGCAGAGATTCGGGCGAGCAGTACTTC
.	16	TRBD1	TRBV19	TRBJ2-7	CASSFGFGTGGHEQYF	TGTGCCAGTAGTTTTGGCTTCGGGACAGGGGGTCACGAGCAGTACTTC
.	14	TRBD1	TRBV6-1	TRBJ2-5	CASSPDRVLQTQYF	TGTGCCAGCAGTCCGGACAGGGTACTGCAGACCCAGTACTTC
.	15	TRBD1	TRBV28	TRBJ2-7	CASSLARTGGNEQYF	TGTGCCAGCAGTCTGGCTCGGACAGGGGGCAACGAGCAGTACTTC
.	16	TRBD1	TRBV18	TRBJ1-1	CASSPSGGGMNTEAFF	TGTGCCAGCTCACCCTCAGGGGGAGGCATGAACACTGAAGCTTTCTTT
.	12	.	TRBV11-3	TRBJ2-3	CASSLRNGAQYF	TGTGCCAGCAGCTTAAGGAACGGGGCGCAGTATTTT
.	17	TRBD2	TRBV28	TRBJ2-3	CASSLRLTSGRADTQYF	TGTGCCAGCAGTTTACGCCTGACTAGCGGGAGGGCAGATACGCAGTATTTT
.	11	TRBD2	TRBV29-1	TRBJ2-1	CSVGGEGPLFF	TGCAGCGTTGGGGGGGAGGGCCCGCTGTTCTTC
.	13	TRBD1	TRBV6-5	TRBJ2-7	CASSRDRAVEQYF	TGTGCCAGCAGTCGGGACAGGGCTGTCGAGCAGTACTTC
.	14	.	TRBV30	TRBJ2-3	CAWSVGGGTDTQYF	TGTGCCTGGAGTGTCGGCGGGGGCACAGATACGCAGTATTTT
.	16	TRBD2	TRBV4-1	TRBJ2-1	CASSQPTSGRRSKQFF	TGCGCCAGCAGCCAGCCTACTAGCGGGAGAAGGTCGAAGCAGTTCTTC
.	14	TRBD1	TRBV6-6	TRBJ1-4	CASRQQGAQGALFF	TGTGCCAGCAGACAACAGGGGGCTCAGGGAGCACTGTTTTTT
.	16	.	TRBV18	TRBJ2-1	CASSPDSFFGYNEQFF	TGTGCCAGCTCACCAGACAGCTTTTTTGGATACAATGAGCAGTTCTTC
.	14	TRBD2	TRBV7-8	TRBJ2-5	CASSLGFSGETQYF	TGTGCCAGCAGCTTAGGGTTTAGCGGGGAGACCCAGTACTTC
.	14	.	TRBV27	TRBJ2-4	CASSLSRESNIQYF	TGTGCCAGCAGTTTGTCTCGGGAGTCGAACATTCAGTACTTC
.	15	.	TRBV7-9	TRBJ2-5	CASVGGTRPQETQYF	TGTGCCAGCGTAGGAGGGACCCGGCCCCAAGAGACCCAGTACTTC
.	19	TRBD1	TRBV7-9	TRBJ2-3	CASSLIGGGQGAQEDTQYF	TGTGCCAGCAGCTTAATCGGGGGAGGACAGGGGGCGCAGGAAGATACGCAGTATTTT
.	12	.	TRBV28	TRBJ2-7	CASSLNTYEQYF	TGTGCCAGCAGTTTAAATACCTACGAGCAGTACTTC
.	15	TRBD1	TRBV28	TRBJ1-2	CASSTHPDRVLGYTF	TGTGCCAGCAGTACACACCCGGACAGGGTCTTAGGCTACACCTTC
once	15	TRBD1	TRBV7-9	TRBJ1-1	CASSLGTGLNTEAFF	TGTGCCAGCAGCCTAGGGACAGGCCTGAACACTGAAGCTTTCTTT
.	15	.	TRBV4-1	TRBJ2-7	CASSDSGAGVREQYF	TGCGCCAGCAGCGATTCGGGGGCGGGAGTTCGCGAGCAGTACTTC
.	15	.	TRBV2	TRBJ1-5	CASSIRAASNQPQHF	TGTGCCAGCAGTATCAGAGCGGCTAGCAATCAGCCCCAGCATTTT
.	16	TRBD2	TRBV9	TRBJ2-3	CASSGSAGNWPDTQYF	TGTGCCAGCAGCGGCTCAGCGGGAAATTGGCCAGATACGCAGTATTTT
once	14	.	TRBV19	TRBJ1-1	CASRKEDGFAEAFF	TGTGCCAGTAGGAAAGAGGATGGGTTCGCTGAAGCTTTCTTT
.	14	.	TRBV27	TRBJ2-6	CASSLRFGANVLTF	TGTGCCAGCAGTTTACGTTTTGGGGCCAACGTCCTGACTTTC
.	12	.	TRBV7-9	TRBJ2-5	CASRKDQETQYF	TGTGCCAGCAGGAAAGATCAGGAGACCCAGTACTTC
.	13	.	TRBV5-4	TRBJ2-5	CASSLGREETQYF	TGTGCCAGCAGCTTGGGGCGGGAAGAGACCCAGTACTTC
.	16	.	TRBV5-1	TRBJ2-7	CASSGDQGGSSYEQYF	TGCGCCAGCAGCGGGGATCAGGGGGGTAGCTCCTACGAGCAGTACTTC
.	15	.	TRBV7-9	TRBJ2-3	CASSSEGLLADTQYF	TGTGCCAGCAGCTCGGAGGGATTGCTGGCAGATACGCAGTATTTT
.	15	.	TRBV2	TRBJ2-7	CASSERGEGNHEQYF	TGTGCCAGCAGTGAAAGGGGGGAGGGCAACCACGAGCAGTACTTC
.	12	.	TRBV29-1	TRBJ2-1	CSVAQKYNEQFF	TGCAGCGTTGCACAAAAATACAATGAGCAGTTCTTC
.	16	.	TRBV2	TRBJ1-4	CASSVLQGATNEKLFF	TGTGCCAGCAGTGTTTTACAGGGCGCAACTAATGAAAAACTGTTTTTT
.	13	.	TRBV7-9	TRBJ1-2	CASRPGADYGYTF	TGTGCCAGCCGGCCAGGTGCTGACTATGGCTACACCTTC
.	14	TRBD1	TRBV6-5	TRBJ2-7	CASSYQDRGYEQYF	TGTGCCAGCAGTTACCAGGACAGGGGTTACGAGCAGTACTTC